This TCR beta chain was profiled in a study of blood T cell repertoires in COVID-19. Clones were read by immunoSEQ multiplex PCR, and TCRdb kept only the in-frame ones, dropping some. The table has roughly 150,000 clones, approximately 79% seen once. V gave up 0 bases and J gave up 8 bases; unmatched junction bases: 2. The CDR3 totals 13 residues. Per germline, CDR1 SGHTS and CDR2 YDEGEE. The chain combines TRBV5-8 with TRBJ2-1; 7 bases are shared with TRBD2. The origin of this receptor is a man in his fifties with active or convalescent COVID-19. Sequenced input: peripheral blood. The CDR3 DNA sequence: TGTGCCAGCAGCTTGGCCGGACTAGATGAGCAGTTCTTC. Its protein product is CASSLAGLDEQFF.